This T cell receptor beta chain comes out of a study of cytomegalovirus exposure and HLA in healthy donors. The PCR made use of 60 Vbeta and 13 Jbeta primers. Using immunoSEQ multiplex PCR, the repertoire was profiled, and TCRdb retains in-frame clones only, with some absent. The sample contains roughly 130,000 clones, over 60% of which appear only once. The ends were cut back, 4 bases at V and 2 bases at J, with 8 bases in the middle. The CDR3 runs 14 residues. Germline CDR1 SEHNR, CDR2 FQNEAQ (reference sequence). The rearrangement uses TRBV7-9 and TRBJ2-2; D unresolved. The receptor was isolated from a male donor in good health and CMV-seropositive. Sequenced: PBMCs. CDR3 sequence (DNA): TGTGCCAGCAGCTCTATGCTAAACACCGGGGAGCTGTTTTTT. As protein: CASSSMLNTGELFF.